One sample yielded the 3 T cell receptor beta chains listed below, sequenced in a study of T cell responses to AZD1222 COVID-19 vaccine. TCRdb keeps only in-frame clones here, not all; method: immunoSEQ multiplex PCR. The repertoire holds 150,000 or so clones, with about 90% as singletons. Sequenced here: peripheral blood, sampled 28 days after the second AZD1222 dose. The source is an adult who received the AZD1222 COVID-19 vaccine.

Note on this clone: With a much larger clone just one base away, this may be a read error. The chain couples TRBV3-1 (or the pseudogene TRBV3-2) to TRBJ2-7; 9 positions agree with TRBD2. Unmatched junction bases numbered 2, after V lost 4 bases and J lost 1 base. This CDR3 is 14 amino acids long. Germline V CDR1 and CDR2: LGHDT, YNNKEL (reference sequence). CDR3 bases: TGTGCCAGCAGCCGGACTAGCGTTTCCTACGAGCAGTACTTC. It yields the protein CASSRTSVSYEQYF.

The chain uses TRBV2 and TRBJ2-3; D remains ambiguous. Between the trimmed V and J ends, which lost 1 base and 1 base, there was a span of 3 bases. Germline V lookup: CDR1 SNHLY, CDR2 FYNNEI. This CDR3 has 13 amino acids. The CDR3 bases are TGTGCCAGCAGTGAAGGGGGCACAGATACGCAGTATTTT. This sequence encodes CASSEGGTDTQYF.

The chain is built from TRBV6-5 and TRBJ1-1; no clear D. V was clipped by 5 bases and J by 2 bases, with 12 bases between them. Germline values: CDR1 MNHEY, CDR2 SVGAGI. The CDR3 extends over 14 amino acids. The CDR3 nucleotides read TGTGCCAGCAGTCAGTGGGATGGAAACACTGAAGCTTTCTTT. Amino acid sequence: CASSQWDGNTEAFF.